This T cell receptor beta chain is from a study of blood T cells in healthy people across ages. Broader study findings: Bulk PBMC profiling left naive and antigen-experienced comparisons inconclusive.

The second PCR ran about 6 to 12 cycles with a sample-barcoded 5' primer and J-beta primers. Via MiXCR, TCRdb re-called the 5' RACE reads, giving one row per CDR3 protein. The sample carries 1.5 million to 2 million distinct CDR3 sequences, 49% recorded once. This clonotype was observed a handful of times. Its matching antigen is unknown. The CDR3 consists of 9 residues. From germline, CDR1 is DFQATT and CDR2 SNEGSKA (reference sequence). The specimen sequenced was blood. This TCR was sampled from a woman aged 40-49 years in good health. V usage is TRBV20-1 and J usage is TRBJ2-3; D is unclear. The CDR3 DNA sequence: TGCAGCGGCCCGGATACGCAGTATTTT. This gives the protein CSGPDTQYF.